This T cell receptor (beta chain) was identified during a study of PD-1 blockade in classical Hodgkin lymphoma (dated by TCRdb to 2020 to 2021). At the level of the whole study: The study used CyTOF and TCR beta sequencing to define a peripheral blood immune signature of response to PD-1 blockade in classical Hodgkin lymphoma. What the study reported, not specific to this receptor: The study was restricted to a single clinical trial cohort, and the causes of repertoire differences, possibly disease activity or prior therapy, were left undefined. Baseline TCR diversity was reported to be lower in newly diagnosed patients than in healthy donors, and even lower in relapsed/refractory patients.

Taken with the paper, the label for time point translates to: newly diagnosed, previously untreated cHL patient sample. To serve as a comparison group for the relapsed/refractory trial patients, PBMCs were sequenced from patients with newly diagnosed, previously untreated classical Hodgkin lymphoma. Peripheral blood was collected in 8 mL Vacutainer Cell Preparation Tubes, from which PBMCs were isolated by centrifugation and then cryopreserved. From cysteine to phenylalanine, the CDR3 is 15 amino acids long. Only CDR3 DNA remains: 45 bases, in frame from the first base. CDR1 and CDR2 are drawn from the germline V gene: SGHRS, YFSETQ. At the junction V is shortened by 0 bases and J by 4 bases, with 13 bases in between. The Qiagen DNeasy kit was used to extract genomic DNA from unsorted PBMCs and from the negatively selected CD4+ and CD8+ fractions. TCR beta CDR3 regions were amplified by immunoSEQ multiplex PCR using primers annealing to V and J segments. A synthetic immune receptor repertoire was used to minimize amplification bias, and remaining bias was computationally removed after sequencing. The published analysis was carried out like this. Custom Python scripts were used to quantify repertoire diversity as the Shannon entropy index. Unsorted, CD4+ and CD8+ repertoires were analyzed separately, except for combined analyses in which CD4+ and CD8+ sequences were merged in silico. In TCRdb, the immuneACCESS table is reduced to in-frame sequences with V and J assigned. These tables do not hold every clone; where another copy was compared, an unresolved V gene accounts for under half, and the others remain unexplained. That table supplies the V and J calls and clone size; D and trimming were determined from the DNA. The sample includes tens of thousands of clones, with over 90% observed a single time. The leading ten clones occupy about 2.6% of the sample.

As for this clone: The target of this receptor is not known. Per-nucleotide qualities are absent, and no much larger clonotype sits a single base away.

The sample was peripheral blood mononuclear cells (PBMCs). Recombination linked TRBV5-1 to TRBJ1-2, and perhaps TRBD1 as D gene, on 5 matching bases. The clonotype was recovered from a human donor with classical Hodgkin lymphoma. The CDR3 protein: CASSLAAGQGYGYTF. The sequenced DNA: TGCGCCAGCAGCTTGGCGGCAGGTCAGGGCTATGGCTACACCTTC.